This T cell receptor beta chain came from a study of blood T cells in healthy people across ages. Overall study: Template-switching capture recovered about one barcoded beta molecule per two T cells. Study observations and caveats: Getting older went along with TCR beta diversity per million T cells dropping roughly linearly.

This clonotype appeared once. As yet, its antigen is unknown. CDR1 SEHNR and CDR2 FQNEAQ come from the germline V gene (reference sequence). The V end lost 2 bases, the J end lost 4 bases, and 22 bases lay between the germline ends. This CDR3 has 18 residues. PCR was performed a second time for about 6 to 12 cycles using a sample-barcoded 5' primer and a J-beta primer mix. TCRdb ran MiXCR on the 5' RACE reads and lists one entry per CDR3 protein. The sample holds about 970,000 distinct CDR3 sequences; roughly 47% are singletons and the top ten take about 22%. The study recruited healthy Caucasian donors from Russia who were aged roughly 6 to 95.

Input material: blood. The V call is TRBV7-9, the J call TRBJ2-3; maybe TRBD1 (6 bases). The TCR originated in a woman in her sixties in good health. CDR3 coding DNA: TGTGCCAGCAGCTTACCCATTACCTATCCAGGGGTAGCAGATACGCAGTATTTT. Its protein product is CASSLPITYPGVADTQYF. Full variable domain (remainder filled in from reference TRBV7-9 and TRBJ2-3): DTGVSQNPRHKITKRGQNVTFRCDPISEHNRLYWYRQTLGQGPEFLTYFQNEAQLEKSRLLSDRFSAERPKGSFSTLEIQRTEQGDSAMYLCASSLPITYPGVADTQYFGPGTRLTVL.